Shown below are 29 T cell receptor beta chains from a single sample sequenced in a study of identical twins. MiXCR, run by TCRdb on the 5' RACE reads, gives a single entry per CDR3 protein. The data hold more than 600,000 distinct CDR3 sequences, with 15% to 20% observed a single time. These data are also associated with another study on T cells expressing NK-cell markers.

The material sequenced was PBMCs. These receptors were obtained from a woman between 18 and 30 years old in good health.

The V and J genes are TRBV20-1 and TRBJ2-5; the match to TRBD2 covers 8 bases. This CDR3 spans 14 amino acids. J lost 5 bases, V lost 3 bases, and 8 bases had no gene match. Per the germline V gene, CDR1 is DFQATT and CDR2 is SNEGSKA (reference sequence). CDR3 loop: CSARASGQGETQYF. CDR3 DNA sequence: TGCAGTGCTAGGGCTAGCGGGCAGGGTGAGACCCAGTACTTC.

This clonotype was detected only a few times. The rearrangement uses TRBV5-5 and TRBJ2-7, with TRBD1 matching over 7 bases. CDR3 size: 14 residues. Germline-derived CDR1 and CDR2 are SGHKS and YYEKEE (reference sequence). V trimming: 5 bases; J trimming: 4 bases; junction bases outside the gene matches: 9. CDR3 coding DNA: TGTGCCAGCAGTTTGAACAGGGGCCGGTACGAGCAGTACTTC. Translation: CASSLNRGRYEQYF.

Here the CDR3 DNA reads TGTGCCAGCATGGGGCCCGGGTCTGGGGCCAACGTCCTGACTTTC. Its translation is CASMGPGSGANVLTF. The chain has TRBV6-1 and TRBJ2-6, with D possibly TRBD1 on 5 matching bases. CDR3 length: 15 amino acids. V was trimmed by 7 bases and J by 1 base, leaving 11 bases between them. CDR1 is MNHNS, CDR2 SASEGT, per germline.

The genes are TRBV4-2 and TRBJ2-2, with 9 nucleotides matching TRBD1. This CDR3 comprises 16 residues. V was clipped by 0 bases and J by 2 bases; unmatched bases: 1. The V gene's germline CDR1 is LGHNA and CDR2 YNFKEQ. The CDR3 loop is CASSQEGQGNTGELFF. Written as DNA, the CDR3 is TGTGCCAGCAGCCAAGAGGGACAGGGAAACACCGGGGAGCTGTTTTTT.

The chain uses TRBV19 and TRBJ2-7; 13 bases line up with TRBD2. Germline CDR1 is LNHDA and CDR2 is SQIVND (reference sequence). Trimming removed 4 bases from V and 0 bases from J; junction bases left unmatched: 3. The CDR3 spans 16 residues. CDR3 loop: CASSTWTSGGSYEQYF. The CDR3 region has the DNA TGTGCCAGTAGTACCTGGACTAGCGGGGGCTCCTACGAGCAGTACTTC. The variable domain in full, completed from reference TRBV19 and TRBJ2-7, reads DGGITQSPKYLFRKEGQNVTLSCEQNLNHDAMYWYRQDPGQGLRLIYYSQIVNDFQKGDIAEGYSVSREKKESFPLTVTSAQKNPTAFYLCASSTWTSGGSYEQYFGPGTRLTVT.

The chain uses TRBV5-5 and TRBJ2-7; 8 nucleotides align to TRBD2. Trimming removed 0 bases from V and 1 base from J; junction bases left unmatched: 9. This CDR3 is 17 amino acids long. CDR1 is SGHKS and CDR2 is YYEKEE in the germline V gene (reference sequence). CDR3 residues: CASSLAASGLGSYEQYF. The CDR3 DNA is TGTGCCAGCAGCTTGGCCGCTAGCGGGCTAGGATCCTACGAGCAGTACTTC. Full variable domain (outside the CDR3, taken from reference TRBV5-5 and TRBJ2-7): DAGVTQSPTHLIKTRGQQVTLRCSPISGHKSVSWYQQVLGQGPQFIFQYYEKEERGRGNFPDRFSARQFPNYSSELNVNALLLGDSALYLCASSLAASGLGSYEQYFGPGTRLTVT.

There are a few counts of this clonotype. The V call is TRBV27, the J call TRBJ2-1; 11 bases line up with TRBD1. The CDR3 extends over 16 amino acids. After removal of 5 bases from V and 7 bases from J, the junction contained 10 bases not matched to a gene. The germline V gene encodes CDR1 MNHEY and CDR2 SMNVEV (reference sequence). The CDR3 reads CASSRRGQGAGNEQFF. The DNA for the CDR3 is TGTGCCAGCAGTCGGAGAGGACAGGGGGCAGGTAATGAGCAGTTCTTC.

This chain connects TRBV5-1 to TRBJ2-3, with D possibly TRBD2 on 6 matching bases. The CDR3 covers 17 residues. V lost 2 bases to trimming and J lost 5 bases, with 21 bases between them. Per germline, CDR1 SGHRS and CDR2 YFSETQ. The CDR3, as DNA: TGCGCCAGCAGCTTAGGGTCTAGCGAGGGGCGAAGAGATACGCAGTATTTT. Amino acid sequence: CASSLGSSEGRRDTQYF. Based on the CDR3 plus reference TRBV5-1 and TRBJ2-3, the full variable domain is KAGVTQTPRYLIKTRGQQVTLSCSPISGHRSVSWYQQTPGQGLQFLFEYFSETQRNKGNFPGRFSGRQFSNSRSEMNVSTLELGDSALYLCASSLGSSEGRRDTQYFGPGTRLTVL.

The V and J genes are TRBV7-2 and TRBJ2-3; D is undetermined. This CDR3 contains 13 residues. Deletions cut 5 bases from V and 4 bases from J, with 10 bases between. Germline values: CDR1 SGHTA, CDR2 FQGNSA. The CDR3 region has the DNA TGTGCCAGCAGCATTAGAGTAGCAGATACGCAGTATTTT. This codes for CASSIRVADTQYF. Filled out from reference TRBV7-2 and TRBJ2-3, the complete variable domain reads GAGVSQSPSNKVTEKGKDVELRCDPISGHTALYWYRQSLGQGLEFLIYFQGNSAPDKSGLPSDRFSAERTGGSVSTLTIQRTQQEDSAVYLCASSIRVADTQYFGPGTRLTVL.

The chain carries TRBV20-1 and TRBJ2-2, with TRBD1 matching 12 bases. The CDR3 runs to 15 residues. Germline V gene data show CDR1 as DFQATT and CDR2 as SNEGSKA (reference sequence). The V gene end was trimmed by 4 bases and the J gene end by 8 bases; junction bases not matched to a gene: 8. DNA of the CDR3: TGCAGTGCTAAAAATCCGGGACAGGGGGCGGGGGAGCTGTTTTTT. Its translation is CSAKNPGQGAGELFF.

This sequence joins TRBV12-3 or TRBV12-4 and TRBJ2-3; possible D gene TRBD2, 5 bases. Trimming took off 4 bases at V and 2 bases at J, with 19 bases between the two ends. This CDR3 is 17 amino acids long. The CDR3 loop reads CASSSYRTVRSTDTQYF. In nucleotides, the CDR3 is TGTGCCAGCAGTTCGTACCGGACTGTTAGGTCCACAGATACGCAGTATTTT.

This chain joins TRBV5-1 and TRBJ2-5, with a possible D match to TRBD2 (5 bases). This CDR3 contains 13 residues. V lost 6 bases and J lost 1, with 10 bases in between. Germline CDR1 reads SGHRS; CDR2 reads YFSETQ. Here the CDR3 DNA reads TGCGCCAGCACGAGCGGAATCCAAGAGACCCAGTACTTC. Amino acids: CASTSGIQETQYF.

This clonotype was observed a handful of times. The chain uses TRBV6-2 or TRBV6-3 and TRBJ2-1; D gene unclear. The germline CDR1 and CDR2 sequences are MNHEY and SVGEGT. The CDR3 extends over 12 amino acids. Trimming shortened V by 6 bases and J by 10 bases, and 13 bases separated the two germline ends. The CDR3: CASSQRRREQFF. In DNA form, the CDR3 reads TGTGCCAGCAGCCAGCGCCGCAGGGAGCAGTTCTTC.

The CDR3 DNA is TGCAGTGGGTGGCCGGGGCTAGCGGGAGAAGATGAGCAGTTCTTC. Its translation: CSGWPGLAGEDEQFF. V is TRBV20-1 and J is TRBJ2-1; 10 positions match TRBD2. The germline V gene encodes CDR1 DFQATT and CDR2 SNEGSKA (reference sequence). CDR3 size: 15 residues. The junction had 14 bases not matched to a gene; V was cut back by 7 bases and J by 8 bases.

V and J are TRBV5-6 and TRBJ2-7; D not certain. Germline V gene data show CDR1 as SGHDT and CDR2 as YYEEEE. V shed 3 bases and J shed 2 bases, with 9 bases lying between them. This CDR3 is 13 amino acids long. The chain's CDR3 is CASSSVSTYEQYF. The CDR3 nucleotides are TGTGCCAGCAGCTCGGTCAGTACCTACGAGCAGTACTTC.

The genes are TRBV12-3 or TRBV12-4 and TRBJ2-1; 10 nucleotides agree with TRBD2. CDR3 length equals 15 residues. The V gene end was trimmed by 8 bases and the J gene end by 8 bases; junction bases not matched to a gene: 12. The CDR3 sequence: CASSPGSGGGYEQFF. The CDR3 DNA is TGTGCCAGCTCCCCCGGGAGCGGGGGGGGCTATGAGCAGTTCTTC.

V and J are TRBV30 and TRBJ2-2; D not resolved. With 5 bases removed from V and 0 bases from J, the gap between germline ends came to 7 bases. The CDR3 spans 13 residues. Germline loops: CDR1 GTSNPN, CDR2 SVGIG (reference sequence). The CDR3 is CAWSFANTGELFF. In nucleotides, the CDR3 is TGTGCCTGGTCGTTCGCGAACACCGGGGAGCTGTTTTTT.

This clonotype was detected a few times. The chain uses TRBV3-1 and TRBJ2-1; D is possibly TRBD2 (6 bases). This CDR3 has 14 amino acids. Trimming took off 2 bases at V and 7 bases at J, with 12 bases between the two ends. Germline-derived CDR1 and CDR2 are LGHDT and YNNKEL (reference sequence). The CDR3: CASSQQGLLNEQFF. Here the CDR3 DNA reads TGTGCCAGCAGCCAACAGGGACTGCTAAATGAGCAGTTCTTC.

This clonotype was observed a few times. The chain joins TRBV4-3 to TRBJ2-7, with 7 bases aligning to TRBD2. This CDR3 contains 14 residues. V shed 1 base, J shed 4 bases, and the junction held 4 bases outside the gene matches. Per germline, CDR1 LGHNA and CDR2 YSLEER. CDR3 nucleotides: TGCGCCAGCAGCCAAGCGGGAGGATTTTACGAGCAGTACTTC. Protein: CASSQAGGFYEQYF.

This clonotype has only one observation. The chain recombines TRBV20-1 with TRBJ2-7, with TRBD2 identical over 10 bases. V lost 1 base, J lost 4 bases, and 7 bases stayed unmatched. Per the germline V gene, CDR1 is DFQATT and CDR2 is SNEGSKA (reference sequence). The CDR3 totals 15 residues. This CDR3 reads CSARGAGGALYEQYF. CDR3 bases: TGCAGTGCTAGAGGAGCGGGGGGGGCCTTGTACGAGCAGTACTTC.

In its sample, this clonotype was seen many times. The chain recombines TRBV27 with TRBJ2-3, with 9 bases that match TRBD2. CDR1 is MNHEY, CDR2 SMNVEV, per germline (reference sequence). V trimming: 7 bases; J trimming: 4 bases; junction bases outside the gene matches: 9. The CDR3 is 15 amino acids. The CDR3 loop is CASTPGRGGSDTQYF. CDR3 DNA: TGTGCCAGCACCCCAGGGCGGGGGGGCTCAGATACGCAGTATTTT.

CDR3: CASSSSSGGAQETQYF. CDR3 DNA: TGTGCCAGCAGTTCCTCAAGCGGGGGGGCCCAAGAGACCCAGTACTTC. This chain connects TRBV12-3 or TRBV12-4 to TRBJ2-5, with 10 nucleotides matching TRBD2. The CDR3 covers 16 residues. After removal of 4 bases from V and 1 base from J, the junction contained 6 bases not matched to a gene.

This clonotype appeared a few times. The CDR3 sequence: CASSFQASGIYEQYF. CDR3 sequence (DNA): TGTGCCAGCAGCTTTCAGGCTAGCGGGATCTACGAGCAGTACTTC. The chain couples TRBV11-2 to TRBJ2-7, with 9 bases that match TRBD2. The germline V gene has CDR1 SGHAT and CDR2 FQNNGV. Germline trimming cut 3 bases from V and 3 bases from J; bases unmatched to any gene: 6. The CDR3 is 15 residues long.

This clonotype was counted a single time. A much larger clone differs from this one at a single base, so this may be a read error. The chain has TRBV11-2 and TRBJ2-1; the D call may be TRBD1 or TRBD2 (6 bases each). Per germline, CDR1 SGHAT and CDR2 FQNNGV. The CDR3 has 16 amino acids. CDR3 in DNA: TGTGCCTGCAGCTTAGGTCGCGGGACATCTGCCAATGAGCAGTTCTTC. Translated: CACSLGRGTSANEQFF.

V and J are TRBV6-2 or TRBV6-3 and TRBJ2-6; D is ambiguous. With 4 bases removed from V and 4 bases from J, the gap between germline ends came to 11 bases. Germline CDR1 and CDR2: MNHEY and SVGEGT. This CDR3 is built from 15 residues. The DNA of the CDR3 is TGTGCCAGCAGTTCGACCTGGGAAGGGGCCAACGTCCTGACTTTC. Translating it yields CASSSTWEGANVLTF.

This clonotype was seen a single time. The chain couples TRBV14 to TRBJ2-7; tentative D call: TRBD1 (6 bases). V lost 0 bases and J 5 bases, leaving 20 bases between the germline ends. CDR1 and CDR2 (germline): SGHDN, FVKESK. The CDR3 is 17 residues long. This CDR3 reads CASSQDRRTVGLDEQYF. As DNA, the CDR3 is TGTGCCAGCAGCCAAGATCGGAGGACAGTCGGGTTGGACGAGCAGTACTTC.

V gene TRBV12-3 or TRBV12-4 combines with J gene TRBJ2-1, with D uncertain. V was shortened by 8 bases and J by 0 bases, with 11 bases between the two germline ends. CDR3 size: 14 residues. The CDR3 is CASRSDFSYNEQFF. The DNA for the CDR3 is TGTGCCAGCCGCTCGGATTTCTCCTACAATGAGCAGTTCTTC.

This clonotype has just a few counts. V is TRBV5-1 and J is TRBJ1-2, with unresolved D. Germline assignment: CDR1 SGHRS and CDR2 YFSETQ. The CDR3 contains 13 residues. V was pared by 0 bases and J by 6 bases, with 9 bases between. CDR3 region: CASSLADKNGYTF. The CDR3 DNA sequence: TGCGCCAGCAGCTTGGCCGACAAGAATGGCTACACCTTC.

The CDR3 DNA reads as TGCAGTGCTAGAGGGGGCGACGAAAAACTGTTTTTT. Translating it yields CSARGGDEKLFF. This rearrangement joins TRBV20-1 to TRBJ1-4; D perhaps matches TRBD1 (5 bases). The CDR3 totals 12 residues. The germline V and J ends were trimmed by 1 base and 8 bases, with 8 bases remaining between them. The germline V gene has CDR1 DFQATT and CDR2 SNEGSKA (reference sequence).